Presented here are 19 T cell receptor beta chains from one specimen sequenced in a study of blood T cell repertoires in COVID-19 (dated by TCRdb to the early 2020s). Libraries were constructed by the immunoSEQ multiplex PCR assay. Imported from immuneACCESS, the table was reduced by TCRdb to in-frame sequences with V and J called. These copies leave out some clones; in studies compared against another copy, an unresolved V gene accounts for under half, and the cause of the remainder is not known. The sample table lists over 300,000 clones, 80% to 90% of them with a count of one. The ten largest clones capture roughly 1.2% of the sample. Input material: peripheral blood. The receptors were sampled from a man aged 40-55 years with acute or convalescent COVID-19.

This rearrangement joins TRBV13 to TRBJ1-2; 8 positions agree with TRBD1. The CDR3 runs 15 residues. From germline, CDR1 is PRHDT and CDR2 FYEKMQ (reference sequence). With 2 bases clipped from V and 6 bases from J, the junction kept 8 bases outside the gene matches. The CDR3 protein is CASSLQGAIGNGYTF. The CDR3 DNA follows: TGTGCCAGCAGCTTACAGGGGGCGATCGGAAATGGCTACACCTTC.

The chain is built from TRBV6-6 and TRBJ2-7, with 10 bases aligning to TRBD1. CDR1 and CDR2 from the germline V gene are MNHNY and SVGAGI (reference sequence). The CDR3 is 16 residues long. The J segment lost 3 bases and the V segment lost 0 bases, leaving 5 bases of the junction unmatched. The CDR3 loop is CASSYSSGQGIYEQYF. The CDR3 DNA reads TGTGCCAGCAGTTACTCGTCGGGACAGGGGATCTACGAGCAGTACTTC.

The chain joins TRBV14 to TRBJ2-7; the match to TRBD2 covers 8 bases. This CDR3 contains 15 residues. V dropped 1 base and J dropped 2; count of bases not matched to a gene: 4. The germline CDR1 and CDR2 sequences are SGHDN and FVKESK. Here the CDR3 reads CASSQGTSRAYEQYF. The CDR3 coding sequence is TGTGCCAGCAGCCAAGGGACTAGCAGGGCCTACGAGCAGTACTTC. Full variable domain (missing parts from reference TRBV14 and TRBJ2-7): EAGVTQFPSHSVIEKGQTVTLRCDPISGHDNLYWYRRVMGKEIKFLLHFVKESKQDESGMPNNRFLAERTGGTYSTLKVQPAELEDSGVYFCASSQGTSRAYEQYFGPGTRLTVT.

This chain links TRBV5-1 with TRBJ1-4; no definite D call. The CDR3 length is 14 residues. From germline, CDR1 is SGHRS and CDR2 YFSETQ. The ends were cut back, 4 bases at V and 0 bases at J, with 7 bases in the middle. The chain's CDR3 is CASSRETTNEKLFF. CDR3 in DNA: TGCGCCAGCAGCCGGGAAACAACTAATGAAAAACTGTTTTTT.

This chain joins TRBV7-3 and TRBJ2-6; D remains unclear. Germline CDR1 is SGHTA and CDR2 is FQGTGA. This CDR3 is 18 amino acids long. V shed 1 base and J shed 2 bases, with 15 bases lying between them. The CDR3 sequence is CASSLKSQVMTGANVLTF. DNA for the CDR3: TGTGCCAGCAGCTTAAAGTCCCAGGTTATGACTGGGGCCAACGTCCTGACTTTC.

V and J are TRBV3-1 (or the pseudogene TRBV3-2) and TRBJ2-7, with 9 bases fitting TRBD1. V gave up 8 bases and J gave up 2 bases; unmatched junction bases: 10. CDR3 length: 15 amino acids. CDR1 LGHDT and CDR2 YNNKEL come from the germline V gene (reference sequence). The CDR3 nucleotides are TGTGCCAGCCAACCACAGGGGGCCATAGCCTACGAGCAGTACTTC. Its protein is CASQPQGAIAYEQYF.

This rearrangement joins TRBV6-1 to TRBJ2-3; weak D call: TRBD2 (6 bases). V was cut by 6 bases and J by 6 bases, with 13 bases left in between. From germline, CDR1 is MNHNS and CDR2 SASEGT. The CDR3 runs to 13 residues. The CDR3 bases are TGTGCCAGCAGGGGGCGGGGTTCGGATACGCAGTATTTT. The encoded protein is CASRGRGSDTQYF.

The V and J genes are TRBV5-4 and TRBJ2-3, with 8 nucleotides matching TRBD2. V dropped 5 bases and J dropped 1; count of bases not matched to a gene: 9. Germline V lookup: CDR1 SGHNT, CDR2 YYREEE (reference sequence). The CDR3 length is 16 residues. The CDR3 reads CASSRGGTRGTDTQYF. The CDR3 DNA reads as TGTGCCAGCAGTCGGGGGGGGACTAGGGGCACAGATACGCAGTATTTT.

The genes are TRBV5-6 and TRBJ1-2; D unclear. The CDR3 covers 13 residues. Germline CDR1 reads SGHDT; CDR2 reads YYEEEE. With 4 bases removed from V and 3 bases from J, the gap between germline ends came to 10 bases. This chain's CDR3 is CASSPGGYYGYTF. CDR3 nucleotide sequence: TGTGCCAGCAGCCCGGGAGGGTACTATGGCTACACCTTC.

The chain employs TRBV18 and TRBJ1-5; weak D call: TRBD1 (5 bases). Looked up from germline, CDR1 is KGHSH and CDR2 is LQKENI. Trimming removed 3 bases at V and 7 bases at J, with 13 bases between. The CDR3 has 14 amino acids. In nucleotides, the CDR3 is TGTGCCAGCTCACCGGGGACTTCGTTGCAGCCCCAGCATTTT. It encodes CASSPGTSLQPQHF. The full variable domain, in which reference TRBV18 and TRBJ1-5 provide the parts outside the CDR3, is NAGVMQNPRHLVRRRGQEARLRCSPMKGHSHVYWYRQLPEEGLKFMVYLQKENIIDESGMPKERFSAEFPKEGPSILRIQQVVRGDSAAYFCASSPGTSLQPQHFGDGTRLSIL.

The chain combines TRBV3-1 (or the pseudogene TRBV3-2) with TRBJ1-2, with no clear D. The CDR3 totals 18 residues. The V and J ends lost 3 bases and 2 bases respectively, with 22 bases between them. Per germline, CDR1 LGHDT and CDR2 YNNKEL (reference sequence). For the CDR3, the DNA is TGTGCCAGCAGCCAGGTCGCTCTGGCCAAAAATAAAAACTATGGCTACACCTTC. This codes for CASSQVALAKNKNYGYTF.

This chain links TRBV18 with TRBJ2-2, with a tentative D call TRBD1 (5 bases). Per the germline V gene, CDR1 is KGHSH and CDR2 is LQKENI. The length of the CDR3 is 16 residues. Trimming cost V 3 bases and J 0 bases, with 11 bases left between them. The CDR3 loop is CASSPLRGANTGELFF. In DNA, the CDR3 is TGTGCCAGCTCACCTCTTAGGGGCGCGAACACCGGGGAGCTGTTTTTT.

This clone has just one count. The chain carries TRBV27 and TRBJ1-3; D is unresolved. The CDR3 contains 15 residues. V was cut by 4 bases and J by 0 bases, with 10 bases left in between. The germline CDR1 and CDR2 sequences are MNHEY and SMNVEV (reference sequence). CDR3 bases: TGTGCCAGCAGTTCTGACTCGTACTCTGGAAACACCATATATTTT. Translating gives CASSSDSYSGNTIYF.

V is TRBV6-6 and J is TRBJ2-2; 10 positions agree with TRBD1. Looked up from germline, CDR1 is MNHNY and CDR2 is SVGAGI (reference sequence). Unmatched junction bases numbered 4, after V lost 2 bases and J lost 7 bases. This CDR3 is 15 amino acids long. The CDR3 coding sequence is TGTGCCAGCAGTTACCCTGACAGGGGGCTCGGGGAGCTGTTTTTT. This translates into CASSYPDRGLGELFF.

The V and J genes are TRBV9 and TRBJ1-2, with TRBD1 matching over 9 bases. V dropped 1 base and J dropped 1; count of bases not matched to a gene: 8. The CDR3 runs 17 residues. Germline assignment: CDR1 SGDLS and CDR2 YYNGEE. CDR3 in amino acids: CASSVPGQGALNYGYTF. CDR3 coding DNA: TGTGCCAGCAGCGTACCGGGACAGGGAGCCCTTAACTATGGCTACACCTTC.

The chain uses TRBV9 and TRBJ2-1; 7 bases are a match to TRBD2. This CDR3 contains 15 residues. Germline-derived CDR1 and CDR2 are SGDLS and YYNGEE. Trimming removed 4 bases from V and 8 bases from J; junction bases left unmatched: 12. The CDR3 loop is CASSSSGTPGDEQFF. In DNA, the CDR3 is TGTGCCAGCAGCTCCAGCGGGACCCCCGGGGATGAGCAGTTCTTC.

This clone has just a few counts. The CDR3 loop reads CASSLIAFGTDTQYF. The CDR3 region has the DNA TGTGCCAGCAGCTTAATAGCTTTTGGGACAGATACGCAGTATTTT. This chain uses TRBV7-6 with TRBJ2-3; D not certain. The CDR3 spans 15 residues. Germline V gives CDR1 SGHVS, CDR2 FNYEAQ. The ends were cut back, 2 bases at V and 3 bases at J, with 12 bases in the middle.

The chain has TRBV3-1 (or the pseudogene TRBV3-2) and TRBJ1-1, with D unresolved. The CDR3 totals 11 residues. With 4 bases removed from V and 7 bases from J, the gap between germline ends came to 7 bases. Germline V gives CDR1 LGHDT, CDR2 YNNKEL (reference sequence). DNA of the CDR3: TGTGCCAGCAGCCCAGGAGGTGAAGCTTTCTTT. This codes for CASSPGGEAFF.

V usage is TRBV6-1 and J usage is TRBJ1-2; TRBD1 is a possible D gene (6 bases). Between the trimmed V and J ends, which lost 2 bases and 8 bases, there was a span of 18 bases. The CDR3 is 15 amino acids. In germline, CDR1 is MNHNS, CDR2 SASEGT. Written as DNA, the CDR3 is TGTGCCAGCAGTGAATTGGGCAGGGGCCGTGGGGGCTACACCTTC. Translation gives CASSELGRGRGGYTF.